This TCR beta chain was sequenced during a study of CD4 T cells in relation to SARS-CoV-2 and coronaviruses. Naive and memory CD4+ T cell DNA was deep-sequenced without culture. TCRdb keeps only in-frame clones here, not all; method: immunoSEQ multiplex PCR. The table records about 56,000 clones, 92% of them present only once. Regarding this clone: What it binds is unknown.

Whole-study findings and limits: In roughly 65% of donors, memory CD4+ clonotypes crossrecognized SARS-CoV-2 and at least one common cold coronavirus spike. Memory recall responses, not primary responses primed in culture, are what the assay detects.

Germline V gives CDR1 KGHSH, CDR2 LQKENI. There are 16 residues in the CDR3. With V trimmed by 2 bases and J by 0 bases, 5 bases remained unmatched. The sequence was collected from an adult with COVID-19. J is TRBJ2-3 and V is TRBV18; 7 bases map to TRBD2. Sequencing used naive CD4+ T cells from PBMCs. Subset indicated: naive CD4+ T cells isolated by negative enrichment. This chain's CDR3 is CASSPTGGGSTDTQYF. The CDR3 DNA is TGTGCCAGCTCACCAACTGGCGGGGGTAGCACAGATACGCAGTATTTT.